This TCR beta chain was documented in a study of neurological immune-mediated disorders. TCRdb re-derived calls from the 5' RACE reads in MiXCR, one entry per CDR3 protein. The table includes 55,000 to 70,000 distinct CDR3 sequences, 3.2% detected once. Study-level points and caveats: There was no association between the multiple sclerosis repertoire cluster and any clinical or MRI feature. One related-CDR3 cluster, identified by phylogenetic grouping, held the repertoires of 18 of 34 multiple sclerosis patients and was a possible signature.

This clonotype has a count of ten or more. The antigen remains unidentified. V trimming: 5 bases; J trimming: 4 bases; junction bases outside the gene matches: 9. This CDR3 has 15 residues. The germline CDR1 and CDR2 sequences are SGHTA and FQGNSA. This sequence originates from a woman aged 45-59 years with multiple sclerosis. The rearrangement joins TRBV7-2 to TRBJ1-2; the match to TRBD1 covers 8 bases. Sample: PBMCs. CDR3 bases: TGTGCCAGCAGCCCCAGGGGGCCCACCTTCTATGGCTACACCTTC. It specifies CASSPRGPTFYGYTF. The whole variable domain, remainder taken from reference TRBV7-2 and TRBJ1-2, is GAGVSQSPSNKVTEKGKDVELRCDPISGHTALYWYRQSLGQGLEFLIYFQGNSAPDKSGLPSDRFSAERTGGSVSTLTIQRTQQEDSAVYLCASSPRGPTFYGYTFGSGTRLTVV.